Below, 15 T cell receptor beta chains from the same sample are listed, as sequenced in a study of cytomegalovirus exposure and HLA in healthy donors. Primers for the PCR totalled 60 Vbeta and 13 Jbeta. Method: immunoSEQ multiplex PCR; TCRdb's copy keeps in-frame clones and lacks some. This table lists tens of thousands of clones. The sequenced sample was PBMCs. The receptor source for this set is a woman aged 55-75 years in good health and CMV-seropositive.

The J gene is TRBJ2-3, the V gene TRBV5-4, with TRBD2 matching over 9 bases. The CDR3 spans 17 residues. V lost 1 base to trimming and J lost 1 base; unmatched junction nucleotides: 7. Germline CDR1 and CDR2: SGHNT and YYREEE (reference sequence). The CDR3 loop reads CASSLLSGGLGTDTQYF. CDR3 bases: TGTGCCAGCAGCTTGTTGAGCGGGGGGCTCGGCACAGATACGCAGTATTTT. Looking up the rest from reference TRBV5-4 and TRBJ2-3 gives the full variable domain: ETGVTQSPTHLIKTRGQQVTLRCSSQSGHNTVSWYQQALGQGPQFIFQYYREEENGRGNFPPRFSGLQFPNYSSELNVNALELDDSALYLCASSLLSGGLGTDTQYFGPGTRLTVL.

The rearrangement joins TRBV15 to TRBJ1-2; D is possibly TRBD1 (6 bases). Trimming took off 5 bases at V and 4 bases at J, with 17 bases between the two ends. The germline V gene encodes CDR1 LNHNV and CDR2 YYDKDF (reference sequence). This CDR3 is built from 15 residues. In DNA, the CDR3 is TGTGCCACCAGCCCACGAGAGACAGGCGCCTATGGCTACACCTTC. Its translation is CATSPRETGAYGYTF.

This chain links TRBV7-6 with TRBJ2-5, with D tentatively TRBD2 (6 bases). The CDR3 consists of 16 residues. V was cut by 3 bases and J by 5 bases, with 19 bases left in between. The V gene's germline CDR1 is SGHVS and CDR2 FNYEAQ. The CDR3 spells CASSFQRGEGRETQYF. The CDR3 DNA reads TGTGCCAGCAGCTTTCAAAGGGGCGAAGGGAGGGAGACCCAGTACTTC.

The V gene is TRBV9, the J gene TRBJ2-2; the D gene is possibly TRBD2 (5 bases). The length of the CDR3 is 13 residues. Germline CDR1 and CDR2: SGDLS and YYNGEE. V was cut by 5 bases and J by 5 bases, with 10 bases left in between. CDR3 DNA: TGTGCCAGCAGGGGGTCGGGGACCGGGGAGCTGTTTTTT. Translation gives CASRGSGTGELFF. Drawing the rest from reference TRBV9 and TRBJ2-2, the complete variable domain is DSGVTQTPKHLITATGQRVTLRCSPRSGDLSVYWYQQSLDQGLQFLIQYYNGEERAKGNILERFSAQQFPDLHSELNLSSLELGDSALYFCASRGSGTGELFFGEGSRLTVL.

This chain's CDR3 is CASSPGQGEYGYTF. The CDR3 DNA reads as TGTGCCAGCTCACCCGGACAGGGGGAGTATGGCTACACCTTC. V gene TRBV18 combines with J gene TRBJ1-2; 10 nucleotides align to TRBD1. The J segment lost 5 bases and the V segment lost 3 bases, leaving 3 bases of the junction unmatched. The CDR3 loop spans 14 amino acids. Germline V gene data show CDR1 as KGHSH and CDR2 as LQKENI.

The chain joins TRBV27 to TRBJ1-2, with a weak D call TRBD1 (6 bases). Germline V CDR1 and CDR2: MNHEY, SMNVEV (reference sequence). Between the trimmed V and J ends, which lost 9 bases and 4 bases, there was a span of 9 bases. CDR3 length: 11 amino acids. The chain's CDR3 is CASGQLYGYTF. The CDR3 bases are TGTGCCAGTGGACAGCTCTATGGCTACACCTTC.

V usage is TRBV18 and J usage is TRBJ2-3; perhaps TRBD2 as D (5 bases). Trimming removed 3 bases at V and 4 bases at J, with 11 bases between. The CDR3 length is 14 residues. The germline gives CDR1 KGHSH, CDR2 LQKENI. The CDR3: CASSPQYGADTQYF. The CDR3, as DNA: TGTGCCAGCTCACCCCAGTACGGGGCAGATACGCAGTATTTT. Full variable domain (missing parts from reference TRBV18 and TRBJ2-3): NAGVMQNPRHLVRRRGQEARLRCSPMKGHSHVYWYRQLPEEGLKFMVYLQKENIIDESGMPKERFSAEFPKEGPSILRIQQVVRGDSAAYFCASSPQYGADTQYFGPGTRLTVL.

The gene calls are TRBV14 and TRBJ1-2; D is unresolved. Trimming stripped 1 base from V and 4 bases from J, with 7 bases between. Germline V gene data show CDR1 as SGHDN and CDR2 as FVKESK. This CDR3 is 13 amino acids long. CDR3 protein: CASSQGGVYGYTF. DNA of the CDR3: TGTGCCAGCAGCCAAGGGGGAGTCTATGGCTACACCTTC.

The chain uses TRBV11-2 and TRBJ1-1; 8 nucleotides align to TRBD1. J was trimmed by 11 bases and V by 6 bases; bases with no gene match: 8. The germline CDR1 and CDR2 sequences are SGHAT and FQNNGV. The CDR3 totals 12 residues. Here the CDR3 reads CASRSRTGMAFF. DNA for the CDR3: TGTGCCAGCAGATCACGGACAGGGATGGCTTTCTTT.

Remarks on this clone: The germline gene is not matched at one end of the junction; a read error may be the cause. This chain uses TRBV6-5 with TRBJ1-6; D gene unclear. CDR3 length: 12 amino acids. The germline V gene has CDR1 MNHEY and CDR2 SVGAGI. CDR3 protein: CASSYSRSPLPF. In DNA form, the CDR3 reads TGTGCCAGCAGTTACTCACGGTCACCCCTCCCCTTT.

The V call is TRBV4-1, the J call TRBJ2-7; 9 bases line up with TRBD1. Per the germline V gene, CDR1 is MGHRA and CDR2 is YSYEKL. The V gene end was trimmed by 5 bases and the J gene end by 3 bases; junction bases not matched to a gene: 14. The CDR3 spans 17 residues. In nucleotides, the CDR3 is TGCGCCAGCAGCGCAAGCCATCTCCGGGACAGGGACTACGAGCAGTACTTC. Translation: CASSASHLRDRDYEQYF.

J is TRBJ2-1 and V is TRBV7-2; D is undetermined. Germline lookup yields CDR1 SGHTA and CDR2 FQGNSA. This CDR3 has 15 residues. With 5 bases removed from V and 4 bases from J, the gap between germline ends came to 15 bases. The CDR3 region has the DNA TGTGCCAGCAGCCTAAGAAGTACCCTTTACAATGAGCAGTTCTTC. The encoded protein is CASSLRSTLYNEQFF.

The chain combines TRBV5-6 with TRBJ1-5, with TRBD1 matching 10 bases. Germline V gives CDR1 SGHDT, CDR2 YYEEEE. The CDR3 spans 15 residues. V was pared by 0 bases and J by 5 bases, with 2 bases of the junction left unmatched. The CDR3 reads CASSLGQGAHQPQHF. The CDR3 DNA follows: TGTGCCAGCAGCTTGGGACAGGGGGCCCATCAGCCCCAGCATTTT.

The chain has TRBV18 and TRBJ2-7; D gene ambiguous. The CDR3 contains 11 residues. Trimming removed 3 bases from V and 12 bases from J, with 12 bases in between. In germline, CDR1 is KGHSH, CDR2 LQKENI. CDR3 in amino acids: CASSPPGSLYF. DNA for the CDR3: TGTGCCAGCTCACCTCCAGGAAGTCTGTACTTC.

The gene calls are TRBV6-1 and TRBJ2-3; 8 nucleotides match TRBD1. The CDR3 runs to 15 residues. V lost 6 bases and J lost 0; bases outside the gene matches: 5. The germline V gene encodes CDR1 MNHNS and CDR2 SASEGT. The CDR3 is CASSDRGASTDTQYF. CDR3 DNA: TGTGCCAGCAGCGACAGGGGAGCGAGCACAGATACGCAGTATTTT.